This T cell receptor (beta chain) was observed in a study of cytomegalovirus exposure and HLA in healthy donors. As for the study in general: Membership in the Caucasian-associated ancestry cluster was found for around four fifths of a few hundred genotyped donors.

In regard to this clone: Antigen unknown.

Whole-study findings and limits: With further analysis later on, most CMV-associated TCR beta chains appeared HLA-restricted.

Use of 60 Vbeta and 13 Jbeta primers characterized the PCR. The method was immunoSEQ multiplex PCR; TCRdb's version includes in-frame clones alone and lacks a portion of them. The table lists roughly 130,000 clones, approximately 80% of them singletons. V trimming: 0 bases; J trimming: 5 bases; junction bases outside the gene matches: 4. The CDR3 sequence is 15 residues long. Germline loops: CDR1 SGHNT, CDR2 YYREEE (reference sequence). J is TRBJ2-5 and V is TRBV5-4, with TRBD2 identical over 10 bases. Sequenced sample: PBMCs. This clonotype originated in a woman in her thirties or forties in good health and CMV-seropositive. Here the CDR3 reads CASSLGLAGVETQYF. CDR3 bases: TGTGCCAGCAGCTTGGGGCTAGCGGGAGTTGAGACCCAGTACTTC.